What follows are 20 T cell receptor beta chains derived from one specimen sequenced in a study of blood T cell repertoires in COVID-19. Measured with immunoSEQ multiplex PCR; TCRdb has only the in-frame clones, and not every one. The data show tens of thousands of clones, roughly 85% seen once. The sample was peripheral blood. Every receptor here comes from a human donor in a cohort sampled during active COVID-19.

J is TRBJ2-5 and V is TRBV18, with D possibly being TRBD2 (6 bases). Trimming removed 0 bases at V and 5 bases at J, with 10 bases between. The CDR3 is made up of 14 amino acids. CDR1 is KGHSH and CDR2 is LQKENI in the germline V gene. CDR3 in DNA: TGTGCCAGCTCACCACCTCCTAGCGTCGAGACCCAGTACTTC. Residues: CASSPPPSVETQYF.

The chain couples TRBV24-1 to TRBJ2-3; TRBD2 aligns across 7 bases. The CDR3 spans 19 residues. Unmatched junction bases numbered 14, after V lost 2 bases and J lost 1 base. From germline, CDR1 is KGHDR and CDR2 SFDVKD. DNA of the CDR3: TGTGCCACCAGTGATTCCCATCTACTAGCGTCTGGTGGCACAGATACGCAGTATTTT. Residues: CATSDSHLLASGGTDTQYF.

There are a few counts of this clone. The chain recombines TRBV5-1 with TRBJ1-1; 12 nucleotides agree with TRBD1. The CDR3 length is 19 residues. Germline trimming cut 3 bases from V and 5 bases from J; bases unmatched to any gene: 17. CDR1 is SGHRS, CDR2 YFSETQ, per germline. CDR3 amino acids: CASSYLGQGAGLIFTEAFF. CDR3 DNA sequence: TGCGCCAGCAGCTACCTGGGACAGGGGGCCGGTCTGATTTTTACTGAAGCTTTCTTT.

This clone was seen once. The chain combines TRBV7-9 with TRBJ2-2; 8 bases fit TRBD1. This CDR3 has 16 residues. The V gene end was trimmed by 5 bases and the J gene end by 2 bases; junction bases not matched to a gene: 7. Germline V gives CDR1 SEHNR, CDR2 FQNEAQ (reference sequence). The CDR3 sequence is CASSGMTGENTGELFF. CDR3 coding DNA: TGTGCCAGCAGCGGCATGACAGGGGAAAACACCGGGGAGCTGTTTTTT.

V and J are TRBV5-1 and TRBJ2-2; 9 nucleotides align to TRBD1. This CDR3 region has 15 residues. The junction had 4 bases not matched to a gene; V was cut back by 3 bases and J by 4 bases. Germline V gene lookup returns CDR1 SGHRS and CDR2 YFSETQ. DNA for the CDR3: TGCGCCAGCAGCTCCGGACAGGGGAGCACCGGGGAGCTGTTTTTT. It codes for CASSSGQGSTGELFF.

The chain is built from TRBV18 and TRBJ2-3, with D possibly matching TRBD2 (6 bases). This CDR3 has 16 amino acids. Germline lookup yields CDR1 KGHSH and CDR2 LQKENI. Trimming shortened V by 2 bases and J by 2 bases, and 14 bases separated the two germline ends. CDR3 in DNA: TGTGCCAGCTCACCAACTAGCCCGAGGTTCACAGATACGCAGTATTTT. Its protein product is CASSPTSPRFTDTQYF.

This clone was seen only a few times. This chain connects TRBV10-1 to TRBJ2-3, with D possibly being TRBD2 (6 bases). The germline V and J ends were trimmed by 3 bases and 3 bases, with 13 bases remaining between them. The CDR3 contains 15 residues. In germline, CDR1 is WNHNN, CDR2 SYGVQD (reference sequence). The CDR3 coding sequence is TGCGCCAGCAGTGATCGGGGGAGAGGAACAGATACGCAGTATTTT. Amino acids: CASSDRGRGTDTQYF.

The CDR3 spells CASNPLGQGAYNEQFF. CDR3 coding DNA: TGTGCCAGCAACCCCCTGGGACAGGGGGCGTACAATGAGCAGTTCTTC. The chain has TRBV28 and TRBJ2-1, with TRBD1 identical over 12 bases. Germline loops: CDR1 MDHEN, CDR2 SYDVKM. The CDR3 length is 16 residues. The junction had 8 bases not matched to a gene; V was cut back by 7 bases and J by 4 bases.

V gene TRBV11-2 combines with J gene TRBJ1-1; 9 bases are a match to TRBD1. J gave up 8 bases and V 0 bases, and 7 bases lay outside the gene matches. The CDR3 covers 15 residues. Looked up from germline, CDR1 is SGHAT and CDR2 is FQNNGV. CDR3 DNA: TGTGCCAGCAGCTTAGACCCACCGGGACAGGGCGAAGCTTTCTTT. Its protein product is CASSLDPPGQGEAFF.

The CDR3 spells CASSLSIQGGGLGEAFF. The DNA for the CDR3 is TGTGCCAGCAGTTTATCGATCCAGGGGGGAGGTTTGGGTGAAGCTTTCTTT. The chain couples TRBV27 to TRBJ1-1, with TRBD1 matching over 7 bases. The CDR3 contains 17 residues. V dropped 0 bases and J dropped 7; count of bases not matched to a gene: 14. CDR1 MNHEY and CDR2 SMNVEV come from the germline V gene (reference sequence).

A few counts support this clone. V usage is TRBV24-1 and J usage is TRBJ2-3; perhaps TRBD1 as D (6 bases). This CDR3 is built from 15 residues. The V and J ends lost 3 bases and 0 bases respectively, with 9 bases between them. Germline V gives CDR1 KGHDR, CDR2 SFDVKD. Here the CDR3 reads CATSDRTASTDTQYF. DNA for the CDR3: TGTGCCACCAGTGATCGGACAGCTAGCACAGATACGCAGTATTTT.

This rearrangement joins TRBV19 to TRBJ1-5; D perhaps matches TRBD1 (5 bases). The V end lost 6 bases, the J end lost 3 bases, and 18 bases lay between the germline ends. Germline assignment: CDR1 LNHDA and CDR2 SQIVND (reference sequence). The CDR3 is 16 residues long. CDR3 region: CASSILGRGDNQPQHF. CDR3 nucleotides: TGTGCCAGTAGCATCCTGGGGAGGGGAGACAATCAGCCCCAGCATTTT.

This clone was counted only a few times. The chain has TRBV29-1 and TRBJ1-5; TRBD1 matches at 10 bases. CDR3 length equals 14 residues. V shed 4 bases and J 6 bases; nucleotides not matched to a gene: 6. Germline CDR1 reads SQVTM; CDR2 reads ANQGSEA. The CDR3 coding sequence is TGCAGCGTTGGCGGGACAGGGGAATCTCAGCCCCAGCATTTT. This sequence encodes CSVGGTGESQPQHF.

The chain has TRBV2 and TRBJ2-7; D is ambiguous. The CDR3 runs 12 residues. V gave up 5 bases and J gave up 7 bases, with 12 bases separating them. Per the germline V gene, CDR1 is SNHLY and CDR2 is FYNNEI. The CDR3: CASSSIALEQYF. The CDR3 DNA follows: TGTGCCAGCAGTTCAATTGCGTTGGAGCAGTACTTC.

This clone was counted a single time. Here the CDR3 DNA reads TGTGCCTGGAGTGTGACAATCGACACTGAAGCTTTCTTT. This codes for CAWSVTIDTEAFF. This chain joins TRBV30 and TRBJ1-1; D remains ambiguous. The CDR3 covers 13 residues. Germline lookup yields CDR1 GTSNPN and CDR2 SVGIG (reference sequence). Trimming took off 0 bases at V and 3 bases at J, with 8 bases between the two ends. Full variable domain (missing parts from reference TRBV30 and TRBJ1-1): SQTIHQWPATLVQPVGSPLSLECTVEGTSNPNLYWYRQAAGRGLQLLFYSVGIGQISSEVPQNLSASRPQDRQFILSSKKLLLSDSGFYLCAWSVTIDTEAFFGQGTRLTVV.

The chain employs TRBV3-1 (or the pseudogene TRBV3-2) and TRBJ2-1; 16 nucleotides agree with TRBD2. The CDR3 spans 20 residues. The V and J ends lost 1 base and 2 bases, in that order; junction bases with no gene match: 8. Germline V gene lookup returns CDR1 LGHDT and CDR2 YNNKEL (reference sequence). The CDR3 loop reads CASSQVAGLAGGVPYNEQFF. The CDR3 nucleotides read TGTGCCAGCAGCCAAGTCGCGGGACTAGCGGGGGGGGTGCCCTACAATGAGCAGTTCTTC.

This clone has just one count. This chain links TRBV14 with TRBJ1-2; perhaps TRBD1 as D (5 bases). CDR1 SGHDN and CDR2 FVKESK come from the germline V gene. The ends were cut back, 0 bases at V and 4 bases at J, with 21 bases in the middle. The CDR3 runs 18 residues. For the CDR3, the DNA is TGTGCCAGCAGCCAAGACCCTTGGACACCCTTCTCCTCCTATGGCTACACCTTC. Its translation: CASSQDPWTPFSSYGYTF.

Only a few counts were recorded for this clone. This chain connects TRBV28 to TRBJ2-7, with 14 bases that match TRBD2. The V and J ends lost 7 bases and 6 bases, in that order; junction bases with no gene match: 5. This CDR3 spans 14 amino acids. In germline, CDR1 is MDHEN, CDR2 SYDVKM. The CDR3 DNA sequence: TGTGCCAGCAAGCAGGGACTAGCGGGAGCCGAGCAGTACTTC. Translation gives CASKQGLAGAEQYF.

The rearrangement joins TRBV2 to TRBJ2-7, with D possibly TRBD1 on 5 matching bases. V gave up 3 bases and J gave up 6 bases, with 6 bases separating them. The CDR3 is 11 residues long. CDR1 is SNHLY and CDR2 is FYNNEI in the germline V gene. This CDR3 is CASSDTGEQYF. Here the CDR3 DNA reads TGTGCCAGCAGTGACACAGGCGAGCAGTACTTC.

This chain connects TRBV6-5 to TRBJ2-1; 11 nucleotides agree with TRBD1. CDR3 length: 15 amino acids. The J segment lost 7 bases and the V segment lost 7 bases, leaving 9 bases of the junction unmatched. In germline, CDR1 is MNHEY, CDR2 SVGAGI. Here the CDR3 DNA reads TGTGCCAGCACCACACGGACAGGGGGCTCTAATGAGCAGTTCTTC. This gives the protein CASTTRTGGSNEQFF.